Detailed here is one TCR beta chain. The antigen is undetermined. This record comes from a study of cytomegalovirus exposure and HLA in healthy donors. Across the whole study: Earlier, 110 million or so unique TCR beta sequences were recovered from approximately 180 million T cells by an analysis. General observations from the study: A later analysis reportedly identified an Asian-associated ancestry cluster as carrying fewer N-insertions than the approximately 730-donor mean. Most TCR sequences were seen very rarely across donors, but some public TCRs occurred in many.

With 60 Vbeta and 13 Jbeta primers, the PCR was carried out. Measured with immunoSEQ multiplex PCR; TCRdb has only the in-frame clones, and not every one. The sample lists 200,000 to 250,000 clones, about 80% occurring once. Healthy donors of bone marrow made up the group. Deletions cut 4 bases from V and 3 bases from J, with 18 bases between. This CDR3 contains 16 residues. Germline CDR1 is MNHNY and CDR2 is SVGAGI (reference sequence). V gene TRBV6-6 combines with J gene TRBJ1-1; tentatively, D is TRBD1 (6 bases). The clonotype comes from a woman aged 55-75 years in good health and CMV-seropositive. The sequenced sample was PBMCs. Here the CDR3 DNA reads TGTGCCAGCAGTTCAGGGGTCTCTTCCGTCTACACTGAAGCTTTCTTT. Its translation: CASSSGVSSVYTEAFF.